The source of this T cell receptor beta chain is a study of blood T cell repertoires in COVID-19. Authors' methods: Reference gene primer amplification gave nucleated cell count estimates. Assay used: immunoSEQ multiplex PCR; TCRdb lists only in-frame clones, some missing. V and J calls and clone size are given by that table; D and trimming were obtained from the DNA. The table has a few hundred thousand clones, more than 85% seen once. With V trimmed by 2 bases and J by 1 base, 4 bases remained unmatched. The CDR3 has 16 amino acids. The germline V gene has CDR1 MNHEY and CDR2 SVGEGT. V and J are TRBV6-2 or TRBV6-3 and TRBJ2-1, with 8 bases matching TRBD2. Sequencing was done on a sample of PBMCs or T cells enriched from blood (not recorded which). This TCR was sampled from a woman aged 25 to 39 who had recovered from COVID-19. CDR3 loop: CASSYRRGASYNEQFF. CDR3 DNA sequence: TGTGCCAGCAGTTACAGGCGGGGGGCATCCTACAATGAGCAGTTCTTC.